The present TCR beta chain was sequenced within a study of blood T cell repertoires in COVID-19 (TCRdb year 2020). Broadly, across the study: Samples from collaborators originated in the United States, Italy and Spain and spanned both the acute and convalescent phases of COVID-19. The material from the prospective study consisted of cDNA or gDNA derived from T cells, B-cell-depleted T cells, or PBMCs. Deeply sampled blood TCRbeta repertoires from subjects exposed to, actively infected with, or recovered from COVID-19 were included in the dataset. A freely available public database, intended as a resource for researchers studying the immune response to SARS-CoV-2, is where the repertoires were released. Samples were obtained from the ongoing ImmuneRACE study (first 160 participants) and from about 1,300 subjects provided by 6 global collaborators. Nearly every sample came with metadata listing a de-identified subject ID, COVID-19 status, age in years and sex. Where available, HLA class I and class II types were obtained from metadata supplied by the sample provider rather than from assay-based typing. Study-wide conclusions, independent of this receptor: The amount of clinical and demographic metadata varied by source and participant and was provided uncurated.

The immunoSEQ Assay, a bias-controlled multiplex PCR, was used to amplify TCRbeta CDR3 regions from genomic DNA. Concerning the study's data processing: The number of nucleated cells in each sample was estimated from the amplification of reference gene primers within the assay. To quantify the absolute abundance of each unique TCRbeta CDR3 rearrangement, sequence reads were collapsed and filtered. Productive Simpson clonality was computed per sample as the square root of Simpson's diversity index over productive rearrangements. As stored in TCRdb, this immuneACCESS dataset retains in-frame rearrangements with V and J assigned. A fraction of the clones does not appear; measured against another copy, unresolved V genes explain less than half of the discrepancy, and the remainder lacks a known reason. The DNA was the basis for D and trimming; V, J and clone size are from that table. The sample profile shows under 200,000 clones; almost 85% of them were found once. Roughly 13% of the sample goes to the ten largest clones.

The collaborating institutions used their own protocols to collect whole blood in K2EDTA tubes. For TCRbeta analysis, collaborator samples were shipped as frozen whole blood, as isolated PBMCs, or as DNA extracted from either sample type. The CDR3 numbers 12 residues from cysteine through phenylalanine. Solely the CDR3 DNA is kept, with 36 bases framed from the first base. CDR1 and CDR2, per the germline V gene, are SGHTS and YDEGEE. Cut back by 4 bases and 6 bases, the V and J ends lie 11 bases apart. This clone was observed a single time. Its binding antigen is unknown. Base-call qualities are not available, and no considerably larger clone is one nucleotide away.

The sequence links TRBV5-8 to TRBJ2-7, with no D gene named confidently. The sample comprised peripheral blood. The TCR comes from a man younger than 30 with active or convalescent COVID-19. The nucleotide sequence reads TGTGCCAGCAGCGGGTGGTCTAGCGAGCAGTACTTC. Protein translation: CASSGWSSEQYF.